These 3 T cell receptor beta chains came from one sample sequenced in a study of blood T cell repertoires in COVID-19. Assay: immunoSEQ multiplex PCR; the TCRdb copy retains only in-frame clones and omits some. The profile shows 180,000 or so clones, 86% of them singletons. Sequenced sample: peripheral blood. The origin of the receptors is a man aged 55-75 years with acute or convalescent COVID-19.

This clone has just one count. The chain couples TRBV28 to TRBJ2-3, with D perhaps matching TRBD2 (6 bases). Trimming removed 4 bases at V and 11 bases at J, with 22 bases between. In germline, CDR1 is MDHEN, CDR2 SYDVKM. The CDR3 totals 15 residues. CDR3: CASSSLPGTSDWQYF. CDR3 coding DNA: TGTGCCAGCAGTTCTCTACCCGGGACTTCGGATTGGCAGTATTTT.

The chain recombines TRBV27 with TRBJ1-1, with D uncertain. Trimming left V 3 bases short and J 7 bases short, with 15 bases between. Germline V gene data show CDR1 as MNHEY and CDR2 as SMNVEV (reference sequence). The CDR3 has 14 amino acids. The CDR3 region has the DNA TGTGCCAGCAGTTTGTCTATACGGCAGGATGAAGCTTTCTTT. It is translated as CASSLSIRQDEAFF.

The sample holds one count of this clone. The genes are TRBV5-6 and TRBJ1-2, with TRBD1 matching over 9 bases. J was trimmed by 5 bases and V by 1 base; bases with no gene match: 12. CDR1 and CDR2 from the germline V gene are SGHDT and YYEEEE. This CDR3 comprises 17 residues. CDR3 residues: CASSLWGQGADGYGYTF. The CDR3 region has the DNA TGTGCCAGCAGCTTGTGGGGACAGGGAGCCGATGGGTATGGCTACACCTTC.